A selection of T cell receptor beta chains follows, all from one sample in a study of T cells in Graves' hyperthyroidism and ophthalmopathy. TCRdb independently ran MiXCR on the multiplex PCR reads; one entry per CDR3 protein. This sample has around 530,000 distinct CDR3 sequences, with under 20% found just once. Sequencing was done on a sample of blood. Source of these receptors: a woman aged 18 to 35 with Graves' ophthalmopathy. Both conserved end residues are part of each CDR3. Each record gives: CDR3 DNA, CDR3 protein, J gene, clone size, V gene, D gene. D genes are given only for firm matches. Clone size is given for some rows only: seen once, a few or many times, or a class if the clone is expanded.

TGTGCCAGCAGTTTACTTGTGGAAGGGGACGAGCAGTACTTC | CASSLLVEGDEQYF | TRBJ2-7 | . | TRBV12-3/TRBV12-4 | .
TGCGCCAGCAGCCCGGGATCTATCGACAGGGGGCCCTATGGCTACACCTTC | CASSPGSIDRGPYGYTF | TRBJ1-2 | many | TRBV5-1 | TRBD1
TGTGCCAGCAGTCTCTCCCGAAACTACAATGAGCAGTTCTTC | CASSLSRNYNEQFF | TRBJ2-1 | . | TRBV9 | .
TGTGCCAGCAACAGGGACGGGAGGAACACTGAAGCTTTCTTT | CASNRDGRNTEAFF | TRBJ1-1 | many | TRBV6-1 | .
TGTGCCAGCAGTGAAGCGGGGGGGACAGGGGGCTATGGCTACACCTTC | CASSEAGGTGGYGYTF | TRBJ1-2 | . | TRBV6-1 | TRBD1
TGTGCCAGCAGTGAACAGGGTTCGTATCAGCCCCAGCATTTT | CASSEQGSYQPQHF | TRBJ1-5 | . | TRBV2 | .
TGTGCCAGTAGGGTACTAGCCGCGGGAAATGAGCAGTTCTTC | CASRVLAAGNEQFF | TRBJ2-1 | few | TRBV19 | .
TGTGCCTGGAGTGTAGTAAGGGGGCGGAACACTGAAGCTTTCTTT | CAWSVVRGRNTEAFF | TRBJ1-1 | many | TRBV30 | TRBD1
TGTGCCAGCAGTTATCTACTAGCGGCCTACGAGCAGTACTTC | CASSYLLAAYEQYF | TRBJ2-7 | . | TRBV27 | TRBD2
TGCGCCAGCAGCTTGGATCAGGGGTCCGCTGAAGCTTTCTTT | CASSLDQGSAEAFF | TRBJ1-1 | many | TRBV5-1 | .
TGTGCCAGCAGTGGACGACAGGGTTACACCTTC | CASSGRQGYTF | TRBJ1-2 | many | TRBV28 | TRBD1
TGCGCCAGCAGCTTGAAGGGGCCACCTATGAACACTGAAGCTTTCTTT | CASSLKGPPMNTEAFF | TRBJ1-1 | many | TRBV5-1 | .
TGTGCCAGCAGCCGACCGGGACCATATCAAGAGACCCAGTACTTC | CASSRPGPYQETQYF | TRBJ2-5 | many | TRBV3-1 | .
TGTGCCTGGAGTGCACGACTAGCGGGAGGGCCCGGCGAGCAGTACTTC | CAWSARLAGGPGEQYF | TRBJ2-7 | . | TRBV30 | TRBD2
TGTGCCAGCAGTTTGGTTAGCGGGGCTACCTTCAATGAGCAGTTCTTC | CASSLVSGATFNEQFF | TRBJ2-1 | many | TRBV27 | TRBD2
TGTGCCAGCGCCGCCCGCCGGGGGAGCGAGCAGTACTTC | CASAARRGSEQYF | TRBJ2-7 | once | TRBV5-4 | .